Listed here is a single T cell receptor (beta chain). As yet, its antigen is unknown. This sample was included in a study of cytomegalovirus exposure and HLA in healthy donors. Study details: Of the donors genotyped, 398 in all, about 80% fell in the Caucasian-associated ancestry cluster. Study results and limitations: 150 to 200 TCR beta chains were listed as cytomegalovirus-associated. Later analysis indicated greater clonal expansion among HLA-associated TCR beta chains than among equally common other chains.

The CDR3 loop spans 15 amino acids. Trimming stripped 6 bases from V and 2 bases from J, with 13 bases between. CDR1 and CDR2 from the germline V gene are LNHDA and SQIVND (reference sequence). Primers for the PCR totalled 60 Vbeta and 13 Jbeta. Data came from immunoSEQ multiplex PCR; TCRdb stores just in-frame clones and leaves some out. The sample gives approximately 140,000 clones, around three quarters of which show up once; less than 3.5% is in the top ten. Sequencing input: PBMCs. This sequence was found in a man in his forties in good health and CMV-seropositive. The chain carries TRBV19 and TRBJ2-2; D is perhaps TRBD2 (6 bases). The CDR3 sequence: CASSRDSINTGELFF. In DNA form, the CDR3 reads TGTGCCAGTAGCCGGGACTCGATCAACACCGGGGAGCTGTTTTTT.